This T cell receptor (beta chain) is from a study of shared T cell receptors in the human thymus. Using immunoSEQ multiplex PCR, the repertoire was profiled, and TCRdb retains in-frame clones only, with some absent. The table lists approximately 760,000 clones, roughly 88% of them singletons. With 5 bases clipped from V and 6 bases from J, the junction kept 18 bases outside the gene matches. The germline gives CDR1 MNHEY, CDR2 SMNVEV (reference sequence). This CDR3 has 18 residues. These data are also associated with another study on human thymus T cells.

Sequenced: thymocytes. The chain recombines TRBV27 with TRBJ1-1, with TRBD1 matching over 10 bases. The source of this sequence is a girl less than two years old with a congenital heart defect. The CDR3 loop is CASSPSTGGPPEHSEAFF. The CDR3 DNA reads TGTGCCAGCAGTCCGTCGACAGGGGGCCCCCCCGAACACTCTGAAGCTTTCTTT.